This TCR beta chain originates from a study of T cell responses to AZD1222 COVID-19 vaccine. Study results and limitations: Among those given AZD1222, only 5 to 7 were seropositive at baseline. Scientists sampled the repertoires only once the peak T cell response had passed. Nearly half of spike-specific TCRs reportedly go after variant regions that carry no mutations.

A word on this clone: Antigen: not known.

Using immunoSEQ multiplex PCR, the repertoire was profiled, and TCRdb retains in-frame clones only, with some absent. This sample yields 130,000 to 150,000 clones, of which around nine tenths are seen a single time; around 5.2% belongs to the top ten. The CDR3 is 16 residues long. Germline assignment: CDR1 SGHRS and CDR2 YFSETQ. Trimming cost V 3 bases and J 3 bases, with 15 bases left between them. The chain recombines TRBV5-1 with TRBJ1-4; tentative D call: TRBD1 (6 bases). This sample comprised peripheral blood, obtained on day 0 of AZD1222 vaccination. This TCR came from an adult in good health. The CDR3 nucleotides read TGCGCCAGCAGCTCAATTTCAGGGGAGTCTAATGAAAAACTGTTTTTT. It encodes CASSSISGESNEKLFF.